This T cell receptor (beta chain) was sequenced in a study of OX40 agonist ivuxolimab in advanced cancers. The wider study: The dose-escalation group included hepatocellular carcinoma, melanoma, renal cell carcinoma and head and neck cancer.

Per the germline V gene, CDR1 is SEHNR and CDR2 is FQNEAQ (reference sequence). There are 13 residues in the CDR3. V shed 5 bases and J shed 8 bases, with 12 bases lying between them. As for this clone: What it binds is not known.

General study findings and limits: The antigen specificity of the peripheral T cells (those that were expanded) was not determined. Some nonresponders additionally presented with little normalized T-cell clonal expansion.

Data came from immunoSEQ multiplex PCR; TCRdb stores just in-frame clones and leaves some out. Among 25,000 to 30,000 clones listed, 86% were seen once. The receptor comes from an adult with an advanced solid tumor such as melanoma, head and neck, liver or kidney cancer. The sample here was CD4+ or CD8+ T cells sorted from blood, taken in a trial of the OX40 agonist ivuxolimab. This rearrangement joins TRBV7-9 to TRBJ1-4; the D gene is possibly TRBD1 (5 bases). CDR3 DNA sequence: TGTGCCAGCAGCCAAGGGGATCGCGAAAAACTGTTTTTT. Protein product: CASSQGDREKLFF.